This TCR beta chain was retrieved from a study of long-term antiretroviral therapy in people with HIV. Study-level findings and limits: Controls exceeded HIV repertoires in CDR3 length range.

At the survey level, the v3.0 immunoSEQ assay was run. Sequencing efforts were directed toward roughly 40,000-50,000 T-cell genomes per sample. Libraries were prepared by immunoSEQ multiplex PCR; TCRdb keeps only in-frame clonotypes and omits some of them. The sample includes about 48,000 clones, about 80% seen only once; the top ten take roughly 3%. Of note for this clone: The antigen is unknown.

Trimming stripped 4 bases from V and 4 bases from J, with 14 bases between. This CDR3 is built from 15 residues. CDR1 and CDR2 from the germline V gene are SGHDT and YYEEEE. The source was unsorted PBMCs, collected 0.8 years after starting antiretroviral therapy. The receptor's source is a woman between 18 and 29 years old with HIV. V is TRBV5-6 and J is TRBJ2-2, with D perhaps matching TRBD1 (6 bases). The CDR3 is CASSQPGQSTGELFF. The CDR3 DNA reads as TGTGCCAGCAGCCAGCCGGGACAAAGCACCGGGGAGCTGTTTTTT.